The 28 T cell receptor beta chains in this list originate from one sample, sequenced in a study of blood T cell repertoires in COVID-19. The repertoire was sequenced with immunoSEQ multiplex PCR; TCRdb's copy has only in-frame clones and lacks some. Of about 230,000 clones detected, approximately 85% appear once; the ten largest clones hold more than 4.5%. Sequenced: peripheral blood. These receptor sequences come from a man aged 45-65 years with COVID-19, enrolled during active disease.

The chain uses TRBV6-1 and TRBJ2-5; D is unresolved. The CDR3 covers 14 residues. With 3 bases removed from V and 1 base from J, the gap between germline ends came to 9 bases. Germline lookup yields CDR1 MNHNS and CDR2 SASEGT. CDR3 nucleotides: TGTGCCAGCAGTGATGGGCCAGGCCAAGAGACCCAGTACTTC. This sequence encodes CASSDGPGQETQYF.

The rearrangement joins TRBV7-3 to TRBJ2-5, with D perhaps TRBD1 (9 bases). V was shortened by 5 bases and J by 5 bases, with 18 bases between the two germline ends. The CDR3 extends over 15 amino acids. Germline CDR1 and CDR2: SGHTA and FQGTGA. CDR3: CASSRGGQGRETQYF. DNA of the CDR3: TGTGCCAGCAGCCGGGGGGGACAGGGAAGGGAGACCCAGTACTTC.

This clone has a handful of counts. The rearrangement uses TRBV7-8 and TRBJ1-3; 9 bases are shared with TRBD1. V was pared by 5 bases and J by 3 bases, with 5 bases of the junction left unmatched. Looked up from germline, CDR1 is SGHVS and CDR2 is FQNEAQ. The CDR3 covers 15 residues. In DNA, the CDR3 is TGTGCCAGCAGCCCTACAGGGGGCCTTGGAAACACCATATATTTT. Its protein is CASSPTGGLGNTIYF.

This chain uses TRBV5-1 with TRBJ2-7; no definite D call. Germline V gene sequence: CDR1 SGHRS, CDR2 YFSETQ. The ends were cut back, 0 bases at V and 1 base at J, with 8 bases in the middle. The CDR3 runs 14 residues. CDR3 amino acids: CASSLVASSYEQYF. CDR3 sequence (DNA): TGCGCCAGCAGCTTGGTAGCAAGTTCCTACGAGCAGTACTTC.

V usage is TRBV19 and J usage is TRBJ1-2; no clear D. V lost 1 base to trimming and J lost 6 bases, with 12 bases between them. The CDR3 contains 14 residues. CDR1 is LNHDA, CDR2 SQIVND, per germline (reference sequence). This CDR3 reads CASSIVGQIDGYTF. In DNA form, the CDR3 reads TGTGCCAGTAGTATAGTTGGTCAGATTGATGGCTACACCTTC.

This chain connects TRBV6-5 to TRBJ1-3, with no clear D. Per the germline V gene, CDR1 is MNHEY and CDR2 is SVGAGI. V dropped 4 bases and J dropped 0 bases, with 7 bases sitting between them. The CDR3 covers 14 residues. CDR3 sequence reads: CASSSVISGNTIYF. In nucleotides, the CDR3 is TGTGCCAGCAGTTCAGTGATCTCTGGAAACACCATATATTTT.

The chain is built from TRBV11-2 and TRBJ2-7; 10 nucleotides match TRBD1. Germline trimming cut 3 bases from V and 4 bases from J; bases unmatched to any gene: 18. The CDR3 runs 19 residues. Germline V gives CDR1 SGHAT, CDR2 FQNNGV. As DNA, the CDR3 is TGTGCCAGCAGCTTGGGACAGGGGAGGATCGCGGGACTACCTTACGAGCAGTACTTC. Amino acid sequence: CASSLGQGRIAGLPYEQYF. The complete variable domain, with remaining parts taken from reference TRBV11-2 and TRBJ2-7, reads EAGVAQSPRYKIIEKRQSVAFWCNPISGHATLYWYQQILGQGPKLLIQFQNNGVVDDSQLPKDRFSAERLKGVDSTLKIQPAKLEDSAVYLCASSLGQGRIAGLPYEQYFGPGTRLTVT.

V usage is TRBV27 and J usage is TRBJ1-2; perhaps TRBD1 as D (6 bases). The CDR3 runs to 14 residues. Germline V gene sequence: CDR1 MNHEY, CDR2 SMNVEV (reference sequence). The ends were cut back, 0 bases at V and 7 bases at J, with 12 bases in the middle. Written as DNA, the CDR3 is TGTGCCAGCAGTTTATCCAGGGGAAGTTCTGGCTACACCTTC. Amino acids: CASSLSRGSSGYTF.

The chain has TRBV4-1 and TRBJ2-7; 8 nucleotides match TRBD1. The germline gives CDR1 MGHRA, CDR2 YSYEKL. V lost 1 base, J lost 3 bases, and 14 bases stayed unmatched. The CDR3 extends over 18 amino acids. The CDR3 nucleotides are TGCGCCAGCAGCCAAGGCCCCGCAACCGGGACAGGAAACTACGAGCAGTACTTC. Protein product: CASSQGPATGTGNYEQYF.

This clone was seen a few times. This rearrangement joins TRBV7-2 to TRBJ2-2; D possibly corresponds to TRBD1 (6 bases). CDR1 and CDR2 (germline): SGHTA, FQGNSA. V lost 1 base and J 3 bases, leaving 9 bases between the germline ends. The CDR3 covers 15 residues. CDR3 sequence reads: CASSLGHRDTGELFF. The CDR3, as DNA: TGTGCCAGCAGCTTAGGTCACAGGGACACCGGGGAGCTGTTTTTT.

This sequence joins TRBV6-5 and TRBJ1-1; the D gene is possibly TRBD1 (5 bases). CDR3 length equals 14 residues. Trimming shortened V by 7 bases and J by 3 bases, and 15 bases separated the two germline ends. Germline CDR1 MNHEY, CDR2 SVGAGI. The CDR3 region has the DNA TGTGCCAGCATCACGACAGCCACCTACACTGAAGCTTTCTTT. Translation gives CASITTATYTEAFF.

The chain uses TRBV7-6 and TRBJ2-2; 10 nucleotides align to TRBD1. The germline CDR1 and CDR2 sequences are SGHVS and FNYEAQ. CDR3 length: 20 amino acids. V lost 2 bases to trimming and J lost 7 bases; unmatched junction nucleotides: 19. CDR3 coding DNA: TGTGCCAGCAGCTTACTAATGGGCACCGGGACAGGGGACTTCCTCGGGGAGCTGTTTTTT. Amino acid sequence: CASSLLMGTGTGDFLGELFF.

The chain employs TRBV30 and TRBJ2-5, with 10 positions matching TRBD2. The CDR3 runs to 16 residues. Trimming took 2 bases from V and 2 from J; bases not matched to a gene: 8. Germline assignment: CDR1 GTSNPN and CDR2 SVGIG (reference sequence). CDR3 loop: CAWSRGLAGVQETQYF. The CDR3 nucleotides read TGTGCCTGGAGTAGGGGGCTAGCGGGAGTACAAGAGACCCAGTACTTC.

The chain is built from TRBV19 and TRBJ1-5; 7 bases line up with TRBD1. The CDR3 is made up of 15 amino acids. Germline loops: CDR1 LNHDA, CDR2 SQIVND (reference sequence). V dropped 1 base and J dropped 7; count of bases not matched to a gene: 7. CDR3: CASSIAGTVTQPQHF. The CDR3 DNA follows: TGTGCCAGTAGTATAGCGGGGACAGTCACCCAGCCCCAGCATTTT.

The chain combines TRBV12-3 or TRBV12-4 with TRBJ2-2, with D perhaps matching TRBD1 (6 bases). The CDR3 has 13 amino acids. V lost 6 bases, J lost 7 bases, and 12 bases lay in between. CDR3 region: CASRGAGVGELFF. CDR3 coding DNA: TGTGCCAGCAGGGGGGCCGGCGTCGGGGAGCTGTTTTTT.

Here the CDR3 DNA reads TGTGCCATCGGCCGGGACACTTCATCACCCCTCCACTTT. It is translated as CAIGRDTSSPLHF. The rearrangement links TRBV12-3 or TRBV12-4 to TRBJ1-6, with a possible D match to TRBD1 (6 bases). V was clipped by 10 bases and J by 10 bases, with 17 bases between them. CDR3 length: 13 amino acids.

The chain couples TRBV28 to TRBJ2-1, with 10 bases that match TRBD1. V shed 3 bases and J 5 bases; nucleotides not matched to a gene: 4. CDR3 length equals 15 residues. CDR1 is MDHEN and CDR2 is SYDVKM in the germline V gene. Here the CDR3 DNA reads TGTGCCAGCAGTTTGGGGGACAGGGGAAACAATGAGCAGTTCTTC. This encodes CASSLGDRGNNEQFF.

V gene TRBV30 combines with J gene TRBJ2-7, with D possibly matching TRBD2 (5 bases). CDR1 is GTSNPN and CDR2 is SVGIG in the germline V gene (reference sequence). The CDR3 contains 13 residues. With 7 bases removed from V and 0 bases from J, the gap between germline ends came to 13 bases. The CDR3 DNA is TGTGCCTACTCTTCGGGGTTCTCCTACGAGCAGTACTTC. Amino acids: CAYSSGFSYEQYF.

This clone was counted a few times. The chain has TRBV6-5 and TRBJ2-7; 7 nucleotides match TRBD1. Germline loops: CDR1 MNHEY, CDR2 SVGAGI. The CDR3 is 12 amino acids. V dropped 8 bases and J dropped 7; count of bases not matched to a gene: 8. CDR3 sequence: CASWDRPREQYF. CDR3 coding DNA: TGTGCCAGCTGGGACAGACCTCGGGAGCAGTACTTC.

This rearrangement joins TRBV29-1 to TRBJ2-7; tentative D call: TRBD1 (6 bases). Trimming removed 3 bases at V and 3 bases at J, with 12 bases between. This CDR3 is built from 13 residues. The germline V gene encodes CDR1 SQVTM and CDR2 ANQGSEA. CDR3 in amino acids: CSVEGRGNYEQYF. The CDR3, as DNA: TGCAGCGTTGAGGGAAGGGGGAACTACGAGCAGTACTTC.

This clone was detected once. The CDR3 region has the DNA TGTGCCAGCAGCTCTCAGGGGCTCACAATCCACAGTGAGCAGTTCTTC. Protein: CASSSQGLTIHSEQFF. The chain uses TRBV7-8 and TRBJ2-1; D might be TRBD1 (6 bases). Trimming stripped 4 bases from V and 9 bases from J, with 22 bases between. Germline V gene data show CDR1 as SGHVS and CDR2 as FQNEAQ. The CDR3 extends over 16 amino acids.

This clone was observed many times. The V and J genes are TRBV6-5 and TRBJ1-2; 7 bases are a match to TRBD1. This CDR3 region has 13 residues. V dropped 8 bases and J dropped 4; count of bases not matched to a gene: 7. The germline V gene encodes CDR1 MNHEY and CDR2 SVGAGI. The CDR3, as DNA: TGTGCCAGCGGTATGGGACAGTCCTATGGCTACACCTTC. Translated, it gives CASGMGQSYGYTF.

The chain links TRBV20-1 to TRBJ2-7; tentatively, D is TRBD2 (5 bases). The length of the CDR3 is 16 residues. The germline V and J ends were trimmed by 6 bases and 1 base, with 22 bases remaining between them. The V gene's germline CDR1 is DFQATT and CDR2 SNEGSKA (reference sequence). CDR3 DNA sequence: TGCAGTGCGAGTCGGGTCCGAACCGGGATTTCCTACGAGCAGTACTTC. Translation gives CSASRVRTGISYEQYF.

The CDR3 DNA is TGCGCCAGCAGCCCGGACAGGCTAGGGTATGGCTACACCTTC. Encoded protein: CASSPDRLGYGYTF. This chain connects TRBV5-1 to TRBJ1-2, with 7 positions matching TRBD1. This CDR3 has 14 amino acids. The germline V gene has CDR1 SGHRS and CDR2 YFSETQ. The V gene end was trimmed by 4 bases and the J gene end by 5 bases; junction bases not matched to a gene: 8.

The gene calls are TRBV6-2 or TRBV6-3 and TRBJ1-2; D is ambiguous. Looked up from germline, CDR1 is MNHEY and CDR2 is SVGEGT. With 4 bases removed from V and 0 bases from J, the gap between germline ends came to 12 bases. This CDR3 comprises 15 residues. The CDR3 is CASSSSGIPNYGYTF. CDR3 coding DNA: TGTGCCAGCAGTTCATCGGGGATCCCTAACTATGGCTACACCTTC.

The V call is TRBV3-1 (or the pseudogene TRBV3-2), the J call TRBJ2-7, with 9 bases matching TRBD1. This CDR3 has 16 residues. Germline CDR1 and CDR2: LGHDT and YNNKEL (reference sequence). V was pared by 0 bases and J by 5 bases, with 8 bases of the junction left unmatched. The CDR3 here is CASSQDLQGAVDEQYF. The CDR3 coding sequence is TGTGCCAGCAGCCAAGACCTACAGGGGGCGGTCGACGAGCAGTACTTC.

This clone showed up many times. The chain is built from TRBV19 and TRBJ1-4, with 7 nucleotides matching TRBD1. The CDR3 spans 18 residues. From germline, CDR1 is LNHDA and CDR2 SQIVND (reference sequence). After removal of 2 bases from V and 2 bases from J, the junction contained 11 bases not matched to a gene. In DNA form, the CDR3 reads TGTGCCAGTAGTATAAAACAAGGGGGCGAAGGGACTAATGAAAAACTGTTTTTT. Translating it yields CASSIKQGGEGTNEKLFF.

The chain employs TRBV5-1 and TRBJ1-4; D may be TRBD1 (5 bases). With 1 base removed from V and 4 bases from J, the gap between germline ends came to 11 bases. From germline, CDR1 is SGHRS and CDR2 YFSETQ. The CDR3 is made up of 15 amino acids. CDR3 amino acids: CASSLTGDFNEKLFF. The DNA of the CDR3 is TGCGCCAGCAGCTTGACCGGGGACTTTAATGAAAAACTGTTTTTT. The variable domain in full, with the rest retrieved from reference TRBV5-1 and TRBJ1-4, is KAGVTQTPRYLIKTRGQQVTLSCSPISGHRSVSWYQQTPGQGLQFLFEYFSETQRNKGNFPGRFSGRQFSNSRSEMNVSTLELGDSALYLCASSLTGDFNEKLFFGSGTQLSVL.